This T cell receptor beta chain was found in a study of tumor and adjacent non-tumor tissue in lung cancer. Three rounds of nested PCR, following a modified ARM-PCR protocol, produced the TCRbeta library. MiXCR was run by TCRdb on the multiplex PCR reads, yielding one entry per CDR3 protein. Among tens of thousands of distinct CDR3 sequences listed, approximately 65% were seen once. This clonotype came up many times. No cell sorting was done before RNA was extracted from the tissue. Chemotherapy-naive patients with new lung cancer underwent thoracic surgery in China, August–late 2014. The sequence came from a man aged 55 to 70 with non-small cell lung cancer. Sequencing was carried out using lung tumor tissue.

In DNA form, the CDR3 reads TGTGCCAGCAGTGAAGGGTGGGGGAGGGTGACCCAGTACTTC. Residues: CASSEGWGRVTQYF. The rearrangement links TRBV6-1 to TRBJ2-5; 7 bases agree with TRBD2. The length of the CDR3 is 14 residues. Germline V gene lookup returns CDR1 MNHNS and CDR2 SASEGT. V dropped 1 base and J dropped 7; count of bases not matched to a gene: 6.